Below are 30 T cell receptor beta chains sequenced from a single sample in a study of post-analysis software for immune sequencing data. Unique molecular identifiers tagged the TCR beta cDNA libraries. TCRdb redid the calling of the PCR reads with MiXCR, one entry per CDR3 protein. Among 750,000 to 900,000 distinct CDR3 sequences listed, about half were seen once. Overall study results and limits: Five or six TRBV segments, TRBV5-6, TRBV5-1 and TRBV20-1 among them, were found more frequent in patients than controls.

These receptors are not linked to any known antigen. The sequencing sample was made of blood. The receptors derive from a girl aged 10-17 years with multiple sclerosis.

V is TRBV24-1 and J is TRBJ1-5, with D perhaps TRBD1 (5 bases). Trimming cost V 6 bases and J 3 bases, with 8 bases left between them. Germline lookup yields CDR1 KGHDR and CDR2 SFDVKD. This CDR3 comprises 13 residues. Written as DNA, the CDR3 is TGTGCCACCAGTCAGGGTTCCAATCAGCCCCAGCATTTT. It is translated as CATSQGSNQPQHF.

The chain has TRBV6-5 and TRBJ1-1; TRBD1 agrees at 8 bases. This CDR3 region has 15 residues. Germline assignment: CDR1 MNHEY and CDR2 SVGAGI. Unmatched junction bases numbered 6, after V lost 4 bases and J lost 2 bases. CDR3 DNA sequence: TGTGCCAGCAGTTCAGGGGGCAGGGGAAACACTGAAGCTTTCTTT. This sequence encodes CASSSGGRGNTEAFF.

The gene calls are TRBV12-3 or TRBV12-4 and TRBJ1-1; possibly TRBD1 for D (6 bases). Between the trimmed V and J ends, which lost 2 bases and 2 bases, there was a span of 15 bases. This CDR3 is 16 amino acids long. In nucleotides, the CDR3 is TGTGCCAGCAGTTTAAATAGCGGGACACCCAACACTGAAGCTTTCTTT. It codes for CASSLNSGTPNTEAFF.

Only a few counts were recorded for this clonotype. The genes are TRBV20-1 and TRBJ2-5, with TRBD2 matching over 9 bases. J gave up 5 bases and V 0 bases, and 4 bases lay outside the gene matches. CDR1 and CDR2 from the germline V gene are DFQATT and SNEGSKA (reference sequence). CDR3 size: 14 residues. CDR3 region: CSARDGSGSETQYF. The CDR3, as DNA: TGCAGTGCTAGAGATGGTAGCGGGAGCGAGACCCAGTACTTC.

The genes are TRBV5-1 and TRBJ2-3, with 9 positions matching TRBD1. This CDR3 contains 16 residues. From germline, CDR1 is SGHRS and CDR2 YFSETQ. With 0 bases clipped from V and 4 bases from J, the junction kept 6 bases outside the gene matches. The CDR3 reads CASSLGLGQGPDTQYF. CDR3 coding DNA: TGCGCCAGCAGCTTGGGATTGGGACAGGGACCAGATACGCAGTATTTT.

V usage is TRBV12-3 or TRBV12-4 and J usage is TRBJ2-2, with 9 bases fitting TRBD2. The J segment lost 8 bases and the V segment lost 3 bases, leaving 7 bases of the junction unmatched. The CDR3 sequence is 15 residues long. The CDR3 protein is CASSFGAGGPGELFF. The DNA of the CDR3 is TGTGCCAGCAGTTTTGGAGCGGGGGGCCCGGGGGAGCTGTTTTTT.

This clonotype was observed a few times. The chain combines TRBV6-6 with TRBJ1-1, with D perhaps TRBD1 (5 bases). The CDR3 totals 12 residues. Per germline, CDR1 MNHNY and CDR2 SVGAGI (reference sequence). Trimming took 3 bases from V and 10 from J, leaving 12 bases between them. The DNA of the CDR3 is TGTGCCAGCAGTTATGAGGGGTGGGGAGCTTTCTTT. Translated, it gives CASSYEGWGAFF.

This clonotype was seen a handful of times. This chain joins TRBV12-3 or TRBV12-4 and TRBJ1-2; TRBD1 might be the D (6 bases). Trimming removed 6 bases from V and 4 bases from J, with 12 bases in between. CDR3 length equals 13 residues. CDR3 coding DNA: TGTGCCAGCAGCGACAGGCCTAGCTATGGCTACACCTTC. This gives the protein CASSDRPSYGYTF.

The chain joins TRBV7-2 to TRBJ1-4; 10 positions agree with TRBD1. CDR3 length equals 13 residues. V was clipped by 7 bases and J by 8 bases; unmatched bases: 4. CDR1 is SGHTA, CDR2 FQGNSA, per germline. CDR3 loop: CASNRDRGEKLFF. CDR3 nucleotides: TGTGCCAGCAACCGGGACAGGGGCGAAAAACTGTTTTTT. The full variable domain, in which reference TRBV7-2 and TRBJ1-4 provide the parts outside the CDR3, is GAGVSQSPSNKVTEKGKDVELRCDPISGHTALYWYRQSLGQGLEFLIYFQGNSAPDKSGLPSDRFSAERTGGSVSTLTIQRTQQEDSAVYLCASNRDRGEKLFFGSGTQLSVL.

This clonotype was observed many times. V usage is TRBV24-1 and J usage is TRBJ2-5, with no clear D. With 3 bases removed from V and 2 bases from J, the gap between germline ends came to 6 bases. The CDR3 runs to 13 residues. The germline gives CDR1 KGHDR, CDR2 SFDVKD. CDR3 sequence (DNA): TGTGCCACCAGTGATCCGCCGCAAGAGACCCAGTACTTC. Amino acids: CATSDPPQETQYF.

There are a few counts of this clonotype. The V gene is TRBV6-5, the J gene TRBJ1-1; D is unresolved. With 5 bases removed from V and 8 bases from J, the gap between germline ends came to 15 bases. The CDR3 spans 13 residues. Germline lookup yields CDR1 MNHEY and CDR2 SVGAGI. The CDR3 DNA is TGTGCCAGCAGTCACCCCGGTGGCGGGGAAGCTTTCTTT. It yields the protein CASSHPGGGEAFF.

The chain couples TRBV30 to TRBJ2-1, with 8 bases fitting TRBD2. The CDR3 extends over 12 amino acids. The germline V gene has CDR1 GTSNPN and CDR2 SVGIG (reference sequence). With V trimmed by 2 bases and J by 7 bases, 1 base remained unmatched. The CDR3 region has the DNA TGTGCCTGGAGTCCTAGCGGGAATGAGCAGTTCTTC. It is translated as CAWSPSGNEQFF.

The genes are TRBV5-1 and TRBJ2-7; possible D gene TRBD2, 6 bases. This CDR3 contains 17 residues. CDR1 SGHRS and CDR2 YFSETQ come from the germline V gene. V lost 5 bases, J lost 3 bases, and 24 bases lay in between. The CDR3 region is CASSLVPSEGVVYEQYF. The CDR3 region has the DNA TGCGCCAGCAGTCTGGTACCTAGCGAGGGAGTGGTCTACGAGCAGTACTTC. The full variable domain, rest sourced from reference TRBV5-1 and TRBJ2-7, is KAGVTQTPRYLIKTRGQQVTLSCSPISGHRSVSWYQQTPGQGLQFLFEYFSETQRNKGNFPGRFSGRQFSNSRSEMNVSTLELGDSALYLCASSLVPSEGVVYEQYFGPGTRLTVT.

The J gene is TRBJ1-5, the V gene TRBV6-1; perhaps TRBD1 as D (5 bases). This CDR3 comprises 14 residues. Trimming shortened V by 4 bases and J by 7 bases, and 14 bases separated the two germline ends. CDR1 MNHNS and CDR2 SASEGT come from the germline V gene. In nucleotides, the CDR3 is TGTGCCAGCAGTGGCGTCCAGGGTAGGCAGCCCCAGCATTTT. Its protein product is CASSGVQGRQPQHF.

The V call is TRBV12-3 or TRBV12-4, the J call TRBJ1-6; D gene ambiguous. With 2 bases removed from V and 7 bases from J, the gap between germline ends came to 6 bases. The CDR3 totals 13 residues. The CDR3 protein is CASSLRTNSPLHF. In DNA, the CDR3 is TGTGCCAGCAGTTTACGGACCAATTCACCCCTCCACTTT.

The chain employs TRBV7-2 and TRBJ2-5, with D possibly TRBD1 on 7 matching bases. V gave up 2 bases and J gave up 11 bases, with 15 bases separating them. Germline CDR1 reads SGHTA; CDR2 reads FQGNSA. This CDR3 has 13 residues. The CDR3 loop reads CASSLLGRGEQYF. The CDR3 coding sequence is TGTGCCAGCAGCTTACTAGGCAGGGGGGAGCAGTACTTC.

V gene TRBV27 combines with J gene TRBJ1-3, with TRBD1 matching over 7 bases. Germline values: CDR1 MNHEY, CDR2 SMNVEV (reference sequence). CDR3 length: 15 amino acids. The V segment lost 6 bases and the J segment 1 base; nucleotides outside the gene matches: 6. The CDR3 DNA reads as TGTGCCAGCAGCTCAGGGGGTAGTTCTGGAAACACCATATATTTT. This translates into CASSSGGSSGNTIYF.

The chain combines TRBV20-1 with TRBJ2-1, with no clear D. Germline-derived CDR1 and CDR2 are DFQATT and SNEGSKA (reference sequence). CDR3 length: 13 amino acids. V gave up 3 bases and J gave up 7 bases, with 13 bases separating them. The CDR3 here is CSASFGPYNEQFF. For the CDR3, the DNA is TGCAGTGCTAGTTTCGGGCCGTATAATGAGCAGTTCTTC.

This clonotype came up once. CDR3 residues: CASSTGQAQVRGYTF. DNA for the CDR3: TGTGCCAGCAGCACCGGACAGGCCCAGGTGAGGGGCTACACCTTC. The chain employs TRBV9 and TRBJ1-2; 7 bases match TRBD1. CDR3 length: 15 amino acids. In germline, CDR1 is SGDLS, CDR2 YYNGEE. Trimming took 4 bases from V and 8 from J; bases not matched to a gene: 14.

V usage is TRBV11-3 and J usage is TRBJ2-1; the D is unclear. CDR1 and CDR2 from the germline V gene are SGHNT and YENEEA. V was cut by 7 bases and J by 0 bases, with 10 bases left in between. This CDR3 comprises 14 residues. In nucleotides, the CDR3 is TGTGCCAGCAAGGTTGGGGACTCCTACAATGAGCAGTTCTTC. As protein: CASKVGDSYNEQFF.

The chain joins TRBV12-3 or TRBV12-4 to TRBJ1-2; D possibly corresponds to TRBD1 (5 bases). V dropped 2 bases and J dropped 7 bases, with 14 bases sitting between them. This CDR3 is 14 amino acids long. In DNA form, the CDR3 reads TGTGCCAGCAGTTTATTGTCGGGGCTGGGTGGCTACACCTTC. It specifies CASSLLSGLGGYTF.

The chain has TRBV20-1 and TRBJ1-5, with D maybe TRBD1 (5 bases). Trimming stripped 3 bases from V and 5 bases from J, with 17 bases between. The V gene's germline CDR1 is DFQATT and CDR2 SNEGSKA (reference sequence). This CDR3 contains 15 residues. The CDR3: CSASRETGGDQPQHF. CDR3 DNA: TGCAGTGCTAGTCGGGAAACAGGAGGGGATCAGCCCCAGCATTTT.

This clonotype occurred many times. The V call is TRBV20-1, the J call TRBJ2-7, with D possibly TRBD1 on 5 matching bases. Trimming removed 6 bases at V and 6 bases at J, with 12 bases between. The CDR3 is 11 residues long. The germline V gene has CDR1 DFQATT and CDR2 SNEGSKA (reference sequence). The DNA for the CDR3 is TGCAGTGCCCGCGGCCAGGGCGAGCAGTACTTC. It yields the protein CSARGQGEQYF.

V gene TRBV28 combines with J gene TRBJ2-7, with 8 nucleotides matching TRBD1. Trimming removed 3 bases from V and 5 bases from J; junction bases left unmatched: 12. The CDR3 spans 16 residues. Germline-derived CDR1 and CDR2 are MDHEN and SYDVKM. The CDR3 protein is CASSLGGGDRGHEQYF. The CDR3, as DNA: TGTGCCAGCAGTTTGGGGGGTGGAGACAGGGGCCACGAGCAGTACTTC. The entire variable domain, with the rest obtained from reference TRBV28 and TRBJ2-7, is as follows: DVKVTQSSRYLVKRTGEKVFLECVQDMDHENMFWYRQDPGLGLRLIYFSYDVKMKEKGDIPEGYSVSREKKERFSLILESASTNQTSMYLCASSLGGGDRGHEQYFGPGTRLTVT.

This clonotype was recorded at least ten times. The chain uses TRBV12-3 or TRBV12-4 and TRBJ2-7; 7 bases match TRBD2. The CDR3 covers 12 residues. V dropped 5 bases and J dropped 3; count of bases not matched to a gene: 1. The CDR3 DNA sequence: TGTGCCAGCAGTGGCGGGAGCTACGAGCAGTACTTC. It translates to CASSGGSYEQYF.

A remark on this clonotype: An end of the junction does not agree with germline; a read error may underlie this. This chain links TRBV14 with TRBJ2-5; no reliable D call. CDR3 length equals 13 residues. CDR1 SGHDN and CDR2 FVKESK come from the germline V gene. CDR3 residues: CASSQGLRYEQYF. The CDR3 coding sequence is TGTGCCAGCAGTCAAGGGCTTCGTTATGAGCAGTACTTC.

The rearrangement joins TRBV10-3 to TRBJ2-7, with TRBD1 matching 10 bases. V was clipped by 4 bases and J by 1 base; unmatched bases: 7. The CDR3 sequence is 16 residues long. Germline assignment: CDR1 ENHRY and CDR2 SYGVKD. The CDR3 coding sequence is TGTGCCATCAGTGGCCAGCGGGGACAGGGGTCCTACGAGCAGTACTTC. Its protein is CAISGQRGQGSYEQYF.

The rearrangement links TRBV6-2 or TRBV6-3 to TRBJ2-4; the D gene is possibly TRBD2 (6 bases). Deletions cut 2 bases from V and 8 bases from J, with 13 bases between. CDR3 length: 14 amino acids. Germline-derived CDR1 and CDR2 are MNHEY and SVGEGT. CDR3: CASSYVGGLDIQYF. The CDR3 nucleotides read TGTGCCAGCAGTTACGTGGGAGGTTTGGACATTCAGTACTTC.

In its sample, this clonotype was seen a few times. The rearrangement uses TRBV24-1 and TRBJ1-5, with 7 bases identical to TRBD1. CDR1 and CDR2 (germline): KGHDR, SFDVKD. V dropped 9 bases and J dropped 2; count of bases not matched to a gene: 27. This CDR3 region has 21 residues. The CDR3 reads CATYNSTGQAWWASGNQPQHF. The CDR3 DNA follows: TGTGCCACCTATAATAGCACCGGACAGGCTTGGTGGGCGTCCGGCAATCAGCCCCAGCATTTT.

This clonotype was recorded many times. The chain uses TRBV5-1 and TRBJ2-7, with D perhaps TRBD1 or TRBD2 (5 bases each). Germline V CDR1 and CDR2: SGHRS, YFSETQ. CDR3 size: 14 residues. V lost 3 bases and J lost 3, with 13 bases in between. CDR3 protein: CASSSGTEGYEQYF. As DNA, the CDR3 is TGCGCCAGCAGCTCCGGGACCGAGGGCTACGAGCAGTACTTC.